This TCR beta chain was captured by sequencing in a study of metastatic and nonmetastatic thyroid tumors (dated by TCRdb to 2020 to 2022). Looking at the study overall: The researchers compared repertoires between peripheral blood samples and tumor or nodule tissue samples from patients with malignant or benign thyroid disease. Results and caveats for the whole study, not just this receptor: TCR beta diversity was reported as significantly higher in malignant tumors than in benign nodules, in both blood and tumor samples.

The library was generated by PCR. The sample was run on an Illumina HiSeq 4000. High-throughput sequencing was used to profile the CDR3 region of the TCR beta-chain in every patient. From the authors' description of their analysis: A classifier to discriminate distant-metastatic papillary thyroid cancer patients was built from CDR3 differences across clinicopathological groups. Repertoire diversity was assessed with the Shannon index, and tumor-blood repertoire similarity with the Morisita-Horn index. The raw public reads went through TCRdb reprocessing: fastp at Q25, MiXCR clone calling, in-frame beta chains kept. The V and J calls and clone size are TCRdb's, not the authors'. The table for this sample lists fewer than 4,500 clones; under 30% of them were counted only once. The ten largest clones represent roughly 10% of the sample. On this clone: Its binding antigen is unknown. The junction shows a germline mismatch at one end, possibly a read error.

Before undergoing thyroid surgery, none of the patients had been given any kind of treatment. Using T-cell receptor beta sequencing, the study looked back at clinical samples from patients collected from about 2011 to 2019. The CDR3 sequence holds 13 residues, the cysteine and phenylalanine included. The retained sequence is limited to the CDR3, 39 bases, with the frame set at the first base. In the germline V gene, CDR1 corresponds to MNHNS and CDR2 to SASEGT. This sequence was found in a male donor with papillary thyroid cancer or a benign thyroid nodule (not recorded which). Some clones in this sample may be carry-over from other donors' samples. The specimen sequenced was tumor tissue. This sequence uses TRBV6-1 and TRBJ2-2, with TRBD2 tentatively as D gene (6 bases match). The sequence in DNA is TGTGCCGGGGGACTGACGAACACCGGTGAGCTGTTTTTT. This sequence encodes CAGGLTNTGELFF.